These T cell receptor beta chains were read from a single sample in a study of T cells expressing NK-cell markers. TCRdb re-called the 5' RACE reads; every CDR3 protein appears as one record, without DNA. This sample's table has 250,000 to 300,000 distinct CDR3 sequences. Sequenced input: blood T cells: a sorted CD56 or NKG2C T cell subset, CD4+ or CD8+ T cells, or bulk PBMC T cells (not recorded which). These receptors were obtained from a woman between 18 and 69 years old in good health. The CDR3 runs from the conserved cysteine through the conserved F or W. Fields, in order: V gene, J gene, CDR3 protein.

V: TRBV20-1
J: TRBJ2-2
CDR3: CSASRSGAYNGELFF

V: TRBV20-1
J: TRBJ1-5
CDR3: CSATPTDYSNQPQHF

V: TRBV7-9
J: TRBJ1-2
CDR3: CASSLARDRGGYGYTF

V: TRBV9
J: TRBJ1-1
CDR3: CASRSEAGVNTEAFF

V: TRBV20-1
J: TRBJ2-1
CDR3: CSARDSSRRTEQFF

V: TRBV28
J: TRBJ2-2
CDR3: CASSLGWSGTGELFF

V: TRBV10-2
J: TRBJ2-7
CDR3: CASSGWTGKYYEQYF

V: TRBV11-2
J: TRBJ2-2
CDR3: CASSLGRVTGELFF

V: TRBV20-1
J: TRBJ1-6
CDR3: CSARGPPSYNSPLHF

V: TRBV9
J: TRBJ2-7
CDR3: CASSAGDSTYEQYF

V: TRBV7-6
J: TRBJ2-3
CDR3: CASSLVGGGADTQYF

V: TRBV4-2
J: TRBJ2-3
CDR3: CASSQVAAGGTDTQYF

V: TRBV20-1
J: TRBJ2-3
CDR3: CSAQPGDTQYF

V: TRBV24-1
J: TRBJ2-3
CDR3: CATSDSRRGRRTDTQYF

V: TRBV25-1
J: TRBJ2-7
CDR3: CASGPAGVREQYF

V: TRBV10-3
J: TRBJ2-3
CDR3: CAIRGPPQGRTDTQYF

V: TRBV6-2/TRBV6-3
J: TRBJ2-7
CDR3: CASNQGHYEQYF

V: TRBV20-1
J: TRBJ2-6
CDR3: CSAREISGANVLTF

V: TRBV28
J: TRBJ1-4
CDR3: CASRKDGGATNEKLFF

V: TRBV27
J: TRBJ1-2
CDR3: CASSSITGDYGYTF

V: TRBV2
J: TRBJ1-2
CDR3: CASREDRTNYGYTF

V: TRBV6-9
J: TRBJ2-7
CDR3: CASSSDYEQYF

V: TRBV12-3/TRBV12-4
J: TRBJ1-6
CDR3: CASSPAKSPLHF

V: TRBV4-2
J: TRBJ1-1
CDR3: CASSQTGANTEAFF

V: TRBV19
J: TRBJ2-6
CDR3: CASSMAQGGVLTF

V: TRBV12-3/TRBV12-4
J: TRBJ2-7
CDR3: CASSPAGQGTYEQYF

V: TRBV12-3/TRBV12-4
J: TRBJ2-2
CDR3: CASSLLVGFLGTGELFF

V: TRBV29-1
J: TRBJ2-1
CDR3: CSVEAGVAYNEQFF

V: TRBV4-3
J: TRBJ2-1
CDR3: CASSQEWLAGAEQFF

V: TRBV5-1
J: TRBJ1-4
CDR3: CASSMTTGQKLFF

V: TRBV29-1
J: TRBJ1-5
CDR3: CSVDDEQGYSNQPQHF

V: TRBV20-1
J: TRBJ1-5
CDR3: CSASRGQPQHF

V: TRBV10-3
J: TRBJ2-2
CDR3: CAIRDLANTGELFF

V: TRBV12-3/TRBV12-4
J: TRBJ2-1
CDR3: CASSGPGQAYNEQFF

V: TRBV20-1
J: TRBJ1-1
CDR3: CSARGSRDNTEAFF

V: TRBV28
J: TRBJ1-1
CDR3: CASSLWSTEAFF

V: TRBV7-2
J: TRBJ2-3
CDR3: CASSLDTGTQYF

V: TRBV2
J: TRBJ1-6
CDR3: CASSDSGRLHF

V: TRBV23-1
J: TRBJ2-5
CDR3: CASSQSRERETQYF

V: TRBV28
J: TRBJ2-2
CDR3: CATRGAGSTGELFF

V: TRBV5-1
J: TRBJ1-3
CDR3: CASSLDWGDHTIYF

V: TRBV29-1
J: TRBJ2-5
CDR3: CSAGGAGTKETQYF

V: TRBV7-2
J: TRBJ2-3
CDR3: CASSKTGSTDTQYF

V: TRBV18
J: TRBJ2-1
CDR3: CASSPPGGNYNEQFF

V: TRBV12-3/TRBV12-4
J: TRBJ2-6
CDR3: CASSFRASGANVLTF

V: TRBV5-1
J: TRBJ2-1
CDR3: CASSFTSIGQFF